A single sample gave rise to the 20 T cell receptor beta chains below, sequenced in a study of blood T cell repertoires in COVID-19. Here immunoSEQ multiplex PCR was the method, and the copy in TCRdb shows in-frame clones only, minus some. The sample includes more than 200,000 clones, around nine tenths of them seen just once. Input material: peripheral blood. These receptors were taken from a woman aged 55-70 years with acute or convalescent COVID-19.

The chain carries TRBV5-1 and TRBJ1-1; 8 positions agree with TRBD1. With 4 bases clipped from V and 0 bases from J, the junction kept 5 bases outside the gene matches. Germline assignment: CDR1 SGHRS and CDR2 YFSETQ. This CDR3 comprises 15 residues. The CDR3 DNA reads TGCGCCAGCAGCGGAGGGACAGGCTTGAACACTGAAGCTTTCTTT. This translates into CASSGGTGLNTEAFF.

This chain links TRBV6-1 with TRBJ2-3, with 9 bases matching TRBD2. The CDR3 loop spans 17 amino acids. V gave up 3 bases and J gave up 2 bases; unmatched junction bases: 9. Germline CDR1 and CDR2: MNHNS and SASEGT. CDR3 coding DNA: TGTGCCAGCAGTGACCGAGGACTAGCGCGAATCACAGATACGCAGTATTTT. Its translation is CASSDRGLARITDTQYF.

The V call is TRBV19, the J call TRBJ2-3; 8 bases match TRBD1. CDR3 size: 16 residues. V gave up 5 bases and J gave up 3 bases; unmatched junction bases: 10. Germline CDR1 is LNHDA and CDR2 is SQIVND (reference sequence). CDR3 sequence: CASSLSGGESTDTQYF. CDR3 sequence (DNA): TGTGCCAGTAGTCTGTCAGGGGGCGAATCGACAGATACGCAGTATTTT. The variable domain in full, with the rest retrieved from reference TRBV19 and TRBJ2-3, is DGGITQSPKYLFRKEGQNVTLSCEQNLNHDAMYWYRQDPGQGLRLIYYSQIVNDFQKGDIAEGYSVSREKKESFPLTVTSAQKNPTAFYLCASSLSGGESTDTQYFGPGTRLTVL.

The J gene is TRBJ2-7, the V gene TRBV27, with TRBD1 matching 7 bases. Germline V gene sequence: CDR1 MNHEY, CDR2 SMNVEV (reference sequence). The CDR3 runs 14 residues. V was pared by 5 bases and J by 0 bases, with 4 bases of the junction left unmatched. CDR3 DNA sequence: TGTGCCAGCAGTCGGGACAGTTTCTCCTACGAGCAGTACTTC. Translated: CASSRDSFSYEQYF.

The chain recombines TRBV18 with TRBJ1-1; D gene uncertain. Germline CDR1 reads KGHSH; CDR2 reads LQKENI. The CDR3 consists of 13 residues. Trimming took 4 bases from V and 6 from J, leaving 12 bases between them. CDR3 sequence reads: CASSRSVEAEAFF. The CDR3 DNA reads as TGTGCCAGCTCACGATCCGTAGAGGCTGAAGCTTTCTTT.

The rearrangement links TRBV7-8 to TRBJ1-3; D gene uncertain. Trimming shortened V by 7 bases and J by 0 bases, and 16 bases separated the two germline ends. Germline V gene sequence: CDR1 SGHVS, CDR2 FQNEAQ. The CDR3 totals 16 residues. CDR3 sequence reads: CASTYPWENSGNTIYF. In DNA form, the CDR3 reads TGTGCCAGCACCTACCCGTGGGAGAACTCTGGAAACACCATATATTTT.

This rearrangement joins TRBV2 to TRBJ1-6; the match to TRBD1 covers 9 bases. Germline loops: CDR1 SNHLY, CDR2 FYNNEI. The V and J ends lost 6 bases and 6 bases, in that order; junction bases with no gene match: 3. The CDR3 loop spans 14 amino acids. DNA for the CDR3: TGTGCCAGCAGGGAGGACAGGGGTAATTCACCCCTCCACTTT. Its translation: CASREDRGNSPLHF.

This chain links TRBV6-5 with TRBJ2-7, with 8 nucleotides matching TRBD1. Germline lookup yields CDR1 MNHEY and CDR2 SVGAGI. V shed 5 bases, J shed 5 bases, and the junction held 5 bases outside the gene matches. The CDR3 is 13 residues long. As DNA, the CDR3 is TGTGCCAGCAGTCGGACAGGGCCCAACGAGCAGTACTTC. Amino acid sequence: CASSRTGPNEQYF.

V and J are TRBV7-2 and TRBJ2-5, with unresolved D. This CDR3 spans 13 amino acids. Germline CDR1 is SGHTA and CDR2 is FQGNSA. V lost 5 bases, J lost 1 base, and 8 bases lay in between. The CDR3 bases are TGTGCCAGCAGCAGACAAGTCCAAGAGACCCAGTACTTC. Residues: CASSRQVQETQYF.

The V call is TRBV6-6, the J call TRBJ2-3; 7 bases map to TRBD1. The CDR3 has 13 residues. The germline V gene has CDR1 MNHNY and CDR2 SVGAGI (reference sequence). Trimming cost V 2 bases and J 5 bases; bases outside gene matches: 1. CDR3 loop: CASSYRGQDTQYF. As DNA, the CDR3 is TGTGCCAGCAGTTACAGGGGGCAAGATACGCAGTATTTT.

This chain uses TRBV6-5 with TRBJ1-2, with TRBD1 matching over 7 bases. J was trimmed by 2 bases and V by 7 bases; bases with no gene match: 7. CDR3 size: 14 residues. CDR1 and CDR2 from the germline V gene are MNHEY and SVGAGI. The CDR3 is CASNPSGQNYGYTF. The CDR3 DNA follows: TGTGCCAGCAATCCCTCGGGACAGAACTATGGCTACACCTTC.

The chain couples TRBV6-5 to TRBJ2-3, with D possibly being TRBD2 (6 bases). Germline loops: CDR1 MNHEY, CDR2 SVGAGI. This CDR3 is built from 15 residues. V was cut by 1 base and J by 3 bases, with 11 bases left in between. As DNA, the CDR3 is TGTGCCAGCAGTTACTACGGGAGTAGTACAGATACGCAGTATTTT. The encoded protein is CASSYYGSSTDTQYF.

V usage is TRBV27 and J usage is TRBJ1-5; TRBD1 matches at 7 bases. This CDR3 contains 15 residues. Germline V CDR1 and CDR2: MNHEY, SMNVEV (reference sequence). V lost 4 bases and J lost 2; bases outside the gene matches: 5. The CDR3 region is CASSSTGSGNQPQHF. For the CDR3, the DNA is TGTGCCAGCAGTTCGACAGGGAGTGGCAATCAGCCCCAGCATTTT.

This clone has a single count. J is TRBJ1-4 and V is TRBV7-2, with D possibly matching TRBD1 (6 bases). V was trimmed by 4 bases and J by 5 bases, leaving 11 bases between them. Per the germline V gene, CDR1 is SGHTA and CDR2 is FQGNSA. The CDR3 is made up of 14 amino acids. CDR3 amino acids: CASSSVQGNEKLFF. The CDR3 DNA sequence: TGTGCCAGCAGCTCCGTCCAGGGGAATGAAAAACTGTTTTTT.

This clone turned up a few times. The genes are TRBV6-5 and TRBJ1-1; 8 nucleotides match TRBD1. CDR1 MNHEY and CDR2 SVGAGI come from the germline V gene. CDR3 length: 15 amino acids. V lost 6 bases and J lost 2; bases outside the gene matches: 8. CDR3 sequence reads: CASRVATGVNTEAFF. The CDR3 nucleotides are TGTGCCAGCAGAGTTGCGACAGGGGTTAACACTGAAGCTTTCTTT.

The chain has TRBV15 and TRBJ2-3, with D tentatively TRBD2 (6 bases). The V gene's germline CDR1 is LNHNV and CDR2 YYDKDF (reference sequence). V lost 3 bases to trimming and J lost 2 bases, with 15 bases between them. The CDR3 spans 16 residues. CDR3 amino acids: CATSRGKAGPTDTQYF. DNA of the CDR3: TGTGCCACCAGCAGGGGGAAAGCGGGCCCCACAGATACGCAGTATTTT.

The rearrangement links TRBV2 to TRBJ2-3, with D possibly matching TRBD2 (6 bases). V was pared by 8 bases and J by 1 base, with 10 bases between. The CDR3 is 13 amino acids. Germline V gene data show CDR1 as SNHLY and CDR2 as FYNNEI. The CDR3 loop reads CASGQRGTDTQYF. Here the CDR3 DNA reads TGTGCCAGCGGTCAGCGGGGCACAGATACGCAGTATTTT.

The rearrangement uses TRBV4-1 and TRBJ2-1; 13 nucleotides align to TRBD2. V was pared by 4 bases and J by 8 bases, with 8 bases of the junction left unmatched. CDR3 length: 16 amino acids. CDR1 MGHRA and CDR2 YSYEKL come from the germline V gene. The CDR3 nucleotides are TGCGCCAGCAGCCTCCGGACTAGCGGGAGAGGGGATGAGCAGTTCTTC. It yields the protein CASSLRTSGRGDEQFF.

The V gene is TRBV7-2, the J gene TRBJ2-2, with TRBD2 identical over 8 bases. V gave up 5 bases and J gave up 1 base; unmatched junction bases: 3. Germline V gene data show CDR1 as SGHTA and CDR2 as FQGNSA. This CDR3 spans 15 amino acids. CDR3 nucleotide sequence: TGTGCCAGCAGCCCAAGCGGGGGGAACACCGGGGAGCTGTTTTTT. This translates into CASSPSGGNTGELFF.

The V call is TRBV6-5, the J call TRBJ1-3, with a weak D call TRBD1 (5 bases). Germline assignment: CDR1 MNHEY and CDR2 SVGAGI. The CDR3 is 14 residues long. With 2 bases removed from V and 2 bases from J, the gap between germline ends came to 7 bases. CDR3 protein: CASSYGRAGNTIYF. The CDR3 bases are TGTGCCAGCAGTTACGGCAGGGCTGGAAACACCATATATTTT.